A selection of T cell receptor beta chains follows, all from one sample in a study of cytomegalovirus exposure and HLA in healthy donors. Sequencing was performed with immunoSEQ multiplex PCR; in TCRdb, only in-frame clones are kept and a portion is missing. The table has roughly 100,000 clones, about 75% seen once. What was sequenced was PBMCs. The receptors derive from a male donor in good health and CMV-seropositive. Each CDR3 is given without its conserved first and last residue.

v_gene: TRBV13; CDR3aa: ASSLETDILSNEQF
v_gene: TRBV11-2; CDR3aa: ASSPQRGVGEQY
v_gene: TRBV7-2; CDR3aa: ASSLSRDYGYT
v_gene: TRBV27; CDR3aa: ASSLVWQGEQY
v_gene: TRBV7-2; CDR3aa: ASSLGVTDTQY
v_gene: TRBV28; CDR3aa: ASSSLGRNTEAF
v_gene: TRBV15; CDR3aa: ATSSFGRDTQY
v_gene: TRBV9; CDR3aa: ASSVGNSGSGETQY
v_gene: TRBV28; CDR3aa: ASSPNQGLKQF
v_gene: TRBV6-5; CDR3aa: ASGQGIDRPQH
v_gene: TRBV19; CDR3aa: ASRNPGFQETQY
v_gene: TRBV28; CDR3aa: ASSPTGITTYEQY
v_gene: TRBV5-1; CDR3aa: ASSLHGGRASSTDTQY
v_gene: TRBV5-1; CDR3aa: ASSPRKGQGSHEQY
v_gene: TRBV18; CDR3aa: ASSPAQSGTGYGYT
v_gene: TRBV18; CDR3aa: ASSPPSRGSNTEAF
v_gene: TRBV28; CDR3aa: ASQPVAGGATQY
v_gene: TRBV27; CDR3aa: ASSLSPGLGNQPQH
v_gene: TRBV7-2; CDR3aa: ASSPRQGYEQY
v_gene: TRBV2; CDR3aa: ASSRTGDYGYT
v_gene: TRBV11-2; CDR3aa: ASSSPDRSTEAF
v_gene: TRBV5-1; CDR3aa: ASSTTGATNEKLF
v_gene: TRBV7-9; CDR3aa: ASSKTAGENSGNTIY
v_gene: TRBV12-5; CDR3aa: ASGPSSGGRIEQF
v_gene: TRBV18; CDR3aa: ASSADRSGYEQY
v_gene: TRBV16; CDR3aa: ASSSRTSGGHDTQY
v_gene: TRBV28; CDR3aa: ASSSGGAGGHTYEQY
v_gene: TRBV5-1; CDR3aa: ASSLARVGQGDPIPTDTQY
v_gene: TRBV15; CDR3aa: ATSRGGAALRSGNTIY
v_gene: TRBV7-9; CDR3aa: ASSFLTGETQY
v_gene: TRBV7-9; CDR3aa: ASSDSQTDTQY
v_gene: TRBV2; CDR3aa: ASTSYNSYNSPLH
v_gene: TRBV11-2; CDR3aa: ASSLGQPGEKLF
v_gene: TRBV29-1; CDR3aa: SVQGAGDTEAF
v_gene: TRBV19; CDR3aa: ASSIVHTDTQY
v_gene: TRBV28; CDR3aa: ASSLPGTAHQPQH
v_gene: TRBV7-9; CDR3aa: AVEGSRQVVILGGYT
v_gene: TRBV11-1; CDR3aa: ASSVRGTTDTQY
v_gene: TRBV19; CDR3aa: ASRYGNTEAF
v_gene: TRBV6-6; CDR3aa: ASGGRPYEQY
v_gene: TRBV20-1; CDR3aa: SAGRAYEQY
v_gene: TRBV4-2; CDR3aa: ASSQAQAETYEQY
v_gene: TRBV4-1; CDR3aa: ASSQGTPSRPQH
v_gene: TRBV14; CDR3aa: ASSQDWGSVNTEAF
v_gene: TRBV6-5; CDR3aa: ASSYSQPSGNTQY
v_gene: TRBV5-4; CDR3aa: ASRASGGTDTQY
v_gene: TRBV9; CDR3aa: ASSVTGGLNEKLF
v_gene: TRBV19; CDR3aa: ASSTTGFYEQY
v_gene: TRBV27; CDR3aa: ASSLSRGNNEQF
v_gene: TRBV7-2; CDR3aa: ASSTSAASTDTQY
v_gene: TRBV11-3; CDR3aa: ASGQANTEAF
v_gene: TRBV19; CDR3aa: ASSRGQGPAYQETQY